This T cell receptor (beta chain) was captured in a study of T cell responses to AZD1222 COVID-19 vaccine. General study points: The span of vaccine-associated CD4 TCRs extended across spike, with dominance at 160-218 and 743-854. The number of AZD1222 recipients seropositive at baseline was only 6 or 7.

Points on this clone: What it binds is unknown.

In germline, CDR1 is WSHSY, CDR2 SAAADI. The length of the CDR3 is 15 residues. V was shortened by 2 bases and J by 4 bases, with 15 bases between the two germline ends. Profiled with immunoSEQ multiplex PCR; TCRdb holds only in-frame clones, not every one. The data show about 120,000 clones, approximately 85% seen once. V and J are TRBV10-2 and TRBJ2-7; weak D call: TRBD1 (5 bases). The source was peripheral blood, collected on day 0 of MenACWY control vaccination. The TCR originated in an adult in good health. CDR3 bases: TGCGCCAGCAGTGAGAGGCAGGGCGTAACTTACGAGCAGTACTTC. Residues: CASSERQGVTYEQYF.